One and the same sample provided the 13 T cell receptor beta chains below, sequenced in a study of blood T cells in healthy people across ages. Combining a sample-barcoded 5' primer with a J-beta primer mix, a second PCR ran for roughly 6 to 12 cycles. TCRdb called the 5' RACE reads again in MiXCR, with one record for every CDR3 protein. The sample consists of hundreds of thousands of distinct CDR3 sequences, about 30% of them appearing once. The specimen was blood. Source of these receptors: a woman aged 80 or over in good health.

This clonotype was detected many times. The CDR3 here is CASSRRGNGYEQYF. The DNA of the CDR3 is TGTGCCAGCAGCCGACGGGGGAACGGGTACGAGCAGTACTTC. V usage is TRBV3-1 and J usage is TRBJ2-7, with D possibly TRBD2 on 6 matching bases. Germline loops: CDR1 LGHDT, CDR2 YNNKEL (reference sequence). Between the trimmed V and J ends, which lost 4 bases and 4 bases, there was a span of 14 bases. The CDR3 runs to 14 residues.

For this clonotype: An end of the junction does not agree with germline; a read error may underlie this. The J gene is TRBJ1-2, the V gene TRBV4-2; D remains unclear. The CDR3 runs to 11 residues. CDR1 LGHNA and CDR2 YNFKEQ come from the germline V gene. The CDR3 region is CAGSLEGGYTF. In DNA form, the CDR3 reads TGTGCCGGCAGCCTGGAGGGTGGCTACACCTTC.

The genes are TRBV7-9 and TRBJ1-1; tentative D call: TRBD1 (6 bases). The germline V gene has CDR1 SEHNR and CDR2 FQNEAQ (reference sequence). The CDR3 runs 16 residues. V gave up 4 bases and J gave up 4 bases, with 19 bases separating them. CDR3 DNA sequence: TGTGCCAGCAGCTCCGGGCCGACAGGAGGGAGCACTGAAGCTTTCTTT. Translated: CASSSGPTGGSTEAFF.

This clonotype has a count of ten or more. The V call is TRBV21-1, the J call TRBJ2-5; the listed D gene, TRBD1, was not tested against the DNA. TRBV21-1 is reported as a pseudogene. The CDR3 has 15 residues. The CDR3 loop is CASSKVGTLQETQYF. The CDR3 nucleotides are TGTGCCAGCAGCAAAGTTGGGACACTTCAAGAGACCCAGTACTTC.

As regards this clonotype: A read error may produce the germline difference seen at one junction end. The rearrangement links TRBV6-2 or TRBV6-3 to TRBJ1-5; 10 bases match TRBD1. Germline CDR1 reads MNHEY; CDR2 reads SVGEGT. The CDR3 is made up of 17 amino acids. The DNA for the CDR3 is TGTGCCAGCAGTTCATCGGGACAGGGGTATAGCAATCAGCCTCAGCATTTT. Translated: CASSSSGQGYSNQPQHF.

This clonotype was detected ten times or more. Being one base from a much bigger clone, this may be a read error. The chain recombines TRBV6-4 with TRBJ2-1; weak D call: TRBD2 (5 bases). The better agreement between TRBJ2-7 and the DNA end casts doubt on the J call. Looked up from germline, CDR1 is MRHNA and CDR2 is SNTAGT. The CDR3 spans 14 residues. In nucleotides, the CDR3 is TGTGCCAGCAGAGAAAGCGGTTCCTACAATGAGCAGTACTTC. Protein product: CASRESGSYNEQYF.

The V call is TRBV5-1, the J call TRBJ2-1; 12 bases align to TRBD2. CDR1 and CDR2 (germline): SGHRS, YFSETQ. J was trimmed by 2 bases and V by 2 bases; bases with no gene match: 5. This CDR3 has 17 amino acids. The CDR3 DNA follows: TGCGCCAGCAGCTTCCCCCTAGCGGGAGGGCCCTACAATGAGCAGTTCTTC. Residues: CASSFPLAGGPYNEQFF.

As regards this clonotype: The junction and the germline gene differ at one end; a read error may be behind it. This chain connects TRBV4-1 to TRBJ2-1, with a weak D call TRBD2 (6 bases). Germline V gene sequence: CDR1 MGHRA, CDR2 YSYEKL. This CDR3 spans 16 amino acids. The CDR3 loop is CASGQEVAGRYNEQFF. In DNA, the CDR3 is TGCGCCAGCGGCCAAGAGGTGGCGGGGCGATACAATGAGCAGTTCTTC.

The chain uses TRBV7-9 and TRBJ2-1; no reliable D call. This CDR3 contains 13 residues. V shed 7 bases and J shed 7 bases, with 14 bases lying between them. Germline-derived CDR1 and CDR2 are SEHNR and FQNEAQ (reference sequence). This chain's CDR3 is CASTLGSGNEQFF. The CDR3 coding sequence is TGTGCCAGCACTTTGGGGTCCGGAAATGAGCAGTTCTTC. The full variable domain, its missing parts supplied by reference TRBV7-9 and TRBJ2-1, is DTGVSQNPRHKITKRGQNVTFRCDPISEHNRLYWYRQTLGQGPEFLTYFQNEAQLEKSRLLSDRFSAERPKGSFSTLEIQRTEQGDSAMYLCASTLGSGNEQFFGPGTRLTVL.

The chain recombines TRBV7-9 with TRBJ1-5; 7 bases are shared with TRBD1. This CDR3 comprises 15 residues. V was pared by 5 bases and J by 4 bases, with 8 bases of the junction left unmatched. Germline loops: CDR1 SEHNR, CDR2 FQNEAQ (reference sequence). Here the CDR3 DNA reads TGTGCCAGCAGCCAGAGCCTGGACAGGAATCAGCCCCAGCATTTT. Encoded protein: CASSQSLDRNQPQHF.

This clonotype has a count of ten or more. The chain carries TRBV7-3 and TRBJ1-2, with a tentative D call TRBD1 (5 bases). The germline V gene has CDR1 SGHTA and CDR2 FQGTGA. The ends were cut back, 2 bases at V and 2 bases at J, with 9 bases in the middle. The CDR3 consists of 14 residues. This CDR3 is CASSLSRVNYGYTF. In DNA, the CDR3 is TGTGCCAGCAGCTTATCCAGGGTGAACTATGGCTACACCTTC.

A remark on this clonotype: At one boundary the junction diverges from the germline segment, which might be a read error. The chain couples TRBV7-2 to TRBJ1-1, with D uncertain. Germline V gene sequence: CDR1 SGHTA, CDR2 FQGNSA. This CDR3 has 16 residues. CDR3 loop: CASSPYPAELNAEAFF. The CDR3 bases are TGTGCCAGCAGCCCTTATCCTGCAGAATTGAACGCTGAAGCTTTCTTT.

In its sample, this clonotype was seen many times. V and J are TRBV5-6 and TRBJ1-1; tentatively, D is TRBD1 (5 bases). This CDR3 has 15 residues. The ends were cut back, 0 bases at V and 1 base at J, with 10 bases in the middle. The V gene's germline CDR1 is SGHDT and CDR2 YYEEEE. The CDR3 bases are TGTGCCAGCAGCTTGGGGGGACGGACGAACACTGAAGCTTTCTTT. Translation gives CASSLGGRTNTEAFF. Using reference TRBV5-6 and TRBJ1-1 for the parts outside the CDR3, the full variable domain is DAGVTQSPTHLIKTRGQQVTLRCSPKSGHDTVSWYQQALGQGPQFIFQYYEEEERQRGNFPDRFSGHQFPNYSSELNVNALLLGDSALYLCASSLGGRTNTEAFFGQGTRLTVV.